These T cell receptor beta chains were read from a single sample in a study of cytomegalovirus exposure and HLA in healthy donors. The repertoire was sequenced with immunoSEQ multiplex PCR; TCRdb's copy has only in-frame clones and lacks some. The sample lists fewer than 250,000 clones, around 83% occurring once. The sample comprised PBMCs. The origin of the receptors is a girl aged 10-17 years in good health and CMV-seronegative. Both conserved end residues are part of each CDR3. Each record gives: D gene, J gene, clone size, V gene, CDR3 DNA, CDR3 protein. A D gene is named only where the DNA matches it firmly. Expanded clones get a size class; other rows say once, few or many, or leave the size out.

D: NA; J: TRBJ1-1; size: NA; V: TRBV5-1; DNA: TGCGCCAGCAGCTCGGGATCTAACACTGAAGCTTTCTTT; CDR3: CASSSGSNTEAFF
D: NA; J: TRBJ1-1; size: few; V: TRBV2; DNA: TGTGCCAGCAGAAGTAGATTCTTGAACACTGAAGCTTTCTTT; CDR3: CASRSRFLNTEAFF
D: NA; J: TRBJ1-1; size: NA; V: TRBV28; DNA: TGTGCCAGTAGTAAAGGGGGTAACACTGAAGCTTTCTTT; CDR3: CASSKGGNTEAFF
D: NA; J: TRBJ2-1; size: NA; V: TRBV29-1; DNA: TGCAGCGGTTCGTCGAGGACAGTTTCCAATGAGCAGTTCTTC; CDR3: CSGSSRTVSNEQFF
D: NA; J: TRBJ1-2; size: few; V: TRBV30; DNA: TGTGCCTGGAGTCCTACTTCGACAGGATATGGCTACACCTTC; CDR3: CAWSPTSTGYGYTF
D: TRBD1; J: TRBJ1-6; size: NA; V: TRBV7-3; DNA: TGTGCCAGCAGCTTAGCCCCGGGACAGGGCTCACCCCTCCACTTT; CDR3: CASSLAPGQGSPLHF
D: NA; J: TRBJ2-1; size: once; V: TRBV28; DNA: TGTGCCAGCAAATTTGTTTCGGGGTTACTGTACAATGAGCAGTTCTTC; CDR3: CASKFVSGLLYNEQFF
D: NA; J: TRBJ1-2; size: NA; V: TRBV2; DNA: TGTGCCAGCAACTCAGGGAACTATGGCTACACCTTC; CDR3: CASNSGNYGYTF
D: TRBD2; J: TRBJ2-7; size: NA; V: TRBV7-9; DNA: TGTGCCAGCAGCCCCAGCCTAGCGGGGGGTTCCGAGCAGTACTTC; CDR3: CASSPSLAGGSEQYF
D: NA; J: TRBJ1-2; size: NA; V: TRBV15; DNA: TGTGCCACCAGCAGAACGGACAGATATGGCTACACCTTC; CDR3: CATSRTDRYGYTF
D: NA; J: TRBJ2-7; size: NA; V: TRBV20-1; DNA: TGCAGTGCGCAGGGCCCAGGGGAGCAGTACTTC; CDR3: CSAQGPGEQYF
D: NA; J: TRBJ1-1; size: NA; V: TRBV28; DNA: TGTGCCAGCAGTTATCTGTACACTGAAGCTTTCTTT; CDR3: CASSYLYTEAFF
D: TRBD2; J: TRBJ2-5; size: once; V: TRBV6-5; DNA: TGTGCCAGCAGTTACGGAACTAGCGGGAGAGAGACCCAGTACTTC; CDR3: CASSYGTSGRETQYF
D: NA; J: TRBJ1-1; size: NA; V: TRBV7-3; DNA: TGTGCCAGCAGCTTCGGAGGGAACACTGAAGCTTTCTTT; CDR3: CASSFGGNTEAFF
D: NA; J: TRBJ1-4; size: NA; V: TRBV6-1; DNA: TGTGCCAGCAGGGGGCCGGACAGAGGGGAAAAACTGTTTTTT; CDR3: CASRGPDRGEKLFF
D: NA; J: TRBJ1-5; size: NA; V: TRBV29-1; DNA: TGCAGCGTTGAGGTACATAGCAATCAGCCCCAGCATTTT; CDR3: CSVEVHSNQPQHF
D: TRBD2; J: TRBJ2-1; size: NA; V: TRBV27; DNA: TGTGCCAGCAGTTCCGCTAGCGGTTACAATGAGCAGTTCTTC; CDR3: CASSSASGYNEQFF
D: NA; J: TRBJ1-3; size: NA; V: TRBV28; DNA: TGTGCCAGCATGAAAGGGGGTCCGGGAAACACCATATATTTT; CDR3: CASMKGGPGNTIYF
D: NA; J: TRBJ2-2; size: NA; V: TRBV5-8; DNA: TGTGCCAGCAGAGCCTACCGGAGGAGCTCAGACACCGGGGAGCTGTTTTTT; CDR3: CASRAYRRSSDTGELFF